Described below is a single T cell receptor beta chain sequence and its context. No cognate antigen has been identified for it. No clone much larger than this one lies a single base away; base qualities are absent. RNA was extracted using the RNeasy kit, and about 0.45 to 1 microgram was reverse transcribed with random hexamers. TCR beta CDR3 regions were amplified with the immunoSEQ multiplex PCR assay covering 54 Vbeta and 13 Jbeta segments. PCR amplification bias was corrected by using a synthetic template baseline for primer optimization and computational correction. Turning to the authors' computational methods: Only productive sequences were kept, with reads annotated to V, D and J genes according to IMGT and analyzed in immunoSEQ Analyzer. Clonality was calculated as one minus the Shannon entropy normalized by log2 of the number of productive unique sequences. Public and private clones were assessed among the 100 most prevalent clones of each patient and control. A clone was defined as Susac-specific if it was absent from the healthy and MS cohorts, from 1052 published viral clones and from other ImmuneACCESS disease sequences. TCRdb trimmed public reads at Q25 via fastp, called clones via MiXCR and kept in-frame beta chains. Rows merge per CDR3 protein into single entries with the most common DNA and genes. The V and J calls were not made by the authors but by TCRdb's processing. For this sample the table gives approximately 150,000 distinct CDR3 sequences, of which less than 95% were detected only once. The ten largest account for around 0.08% of the sample.

The data are from a study of CD8 T cells in Susac syndrome (dated by TCRdb to the late 2010s). Study-level background: Whether CD8+ T cell activation and differentiation in Susac syndrome was antigen driven was tested using repertoire sequencing. What the study reported, not specific to this receptor: The TCR sequencing and HLA analysis was acknowledged to have included a relatively small number of individuals.

Peripheral blood CD8+ and CD4+ T cells from healthy donors, Susac syndrome patients and multiple sclerosis patients were profiled by high-throughput TCR beta sequencing. Healthy donors were included as age- and sex-matched controls. CD8+ TEMRA cells were enriched by FACS, while bulk CD8+ and CD4+ T cells were purified by magnetic negative isolation. Blood was drawn into EDTA tubes, processed within 24 hours, and PBMCs were isolated by density gradient centrifugation. PBMCs intended for TCR sequencing were frozen in liquid nitrogen and were later thawed in a 37 degrees C water bath. Purity of sorted or isolated CD4+, CD8+ and CD8+ TEMRA cells was at least 90%. The sequencing sample was made of CD4+ T cells from PBMCs. The sequence was obtained from a human donor in good health.

CDR3 sequence: CASTLAGDNEQFF. The nucleotide sequence is TGTGCCAGCACCCTAGCGGGAGACAATGAGCAGTTCTTC. The V gene is TRBV25-1 and the J gene is TRBJ2-1, with 10 bases aligning to TRBD2. The V end gives up 7 bases and the J end 5 bases, leaving 2 bases in the junction not matched to a gene. Reading from cysteine to phenylalanine, the CDR3 counts 13 amino acids. Here the CDR3 DNA is all that survives: 39 bases in frame from base 1. From the germline V gene, CDR1 is MGHDK and CDR2 is SYGVNS.